The rows below give T cell receptor beta chains drawn from one sample of a study of OX40 agonist ivuxolimab in advanced cancers. Sequencing used immunoSEQ multiplex PCR; TCRdb keeps in-frame clones, though not all of them. The sample holds 8,500 to 13,000 clones, about two thirds seen once. Material: CD4+ or CD8+ T cells sorted from blood, obtained in a trial of the OX40 agonist ivuxolimab. These TCRs come from an adult with an advanced solid tumor such as melanoma, head and neck, liver or kidney cancer. Both conserved end residues are part of each CDR3. The order of the fields is V gene, clone size, J gene, D gene, CDR3 DNA, CDR3 protein. The D gene is left open where the match is weak. Clone size appears in some rows only: once, few, many, or a class for an expanded clone.

v_call: TRBV4-1; clone_size: -; j_call: TRBJ1-4; d_call: TRBD1; cdr3_nt: TGCGCCAGCAGCCAAGGGAGGGGGCGAGGTGAAAAACTGTTTTTT; cdr3_aa: CASSQGRGRGEKLFF
v_call: TRBV11-2; clone_size: -; j_call: TRBJ2-5; d_call: TRBD2; cdr3_nt: TGTGCCAGCAGCTTATGGGGACTAGTCCAAGAGACCCAGTACTTC; cdr3_aa: CASSLWGLVQETQYF
v_call: TRBV19; clone_size: -; j_call: TRBJ2-7; d_call: TRBD1; cdr3_nt: TGTGCCAGTAGTACAGGGACAGGGAGTTACGAGCAGTACTTC; cdr3_aa: CASSTGTGSYEQYF
v_call: TRBV6-1; clone_size: -; j_call: TRBJ1-6; d_call: TRBD1; cdr3_nt: TGTGCCAGCAGTGAATCTGGGACAGGGGGTTCACCCCTCCACTTT; cdr3_aa: CASSESGTGGSPLHF
v_call: TRBV4-1; clone_size: -; j_call: TRBJ2-5; d_call: TRBD2; cdr3_nt: TGCGCCAGCAGCCAAGGACTAGCGGGTCCGGAGGAGCAGTACTTC; cdr3_aa: CASSQGLAGPEEQYF
v_call: TRBV29-1; clone_size: -; j_call: TRBJ2-3; d_call: TRBD2; cdr3_nt: TGCAGCGTTGATCTCCCCCTAGCGGGCGCAGATACGCAGTATTTT; cdr3_aa: CSVDLPLAGADTQYF
v_call: TRBV5-1; clone_size: few; j_call: TRBJ1-2; d_call: -; cdr3_nt: TGCGCCAGCAGCTTGGCCGAGGACTATGGCTACACCTTC; cdr3_aa: CASSLAEDYGYTF
v_call: TRBV5-6; clone_size: -; j_call: TRBJ1-5; d_call: -; cdr3_nt: TGTGCCAGCAGCCCCTCAGGGGTCGGGTTTGGGCAGCCCCAGCATTTT; cdr3_aa: CASSPSGVGFGQPQHF
v_call: TRBV6-1; clone_size: -; j_call: TRBJ1-1; d_call: -; cdr3_nt: TGTGCCAGCAGTGACATAGGCTCTCTCGGTTTGAGAACTGAAGCTTTCTTT; cdr3_aa: CASSDIGSLGLRTEAFF
v_call: TRBV29-1; clone_size: -; j_call: TRBJ2-7; d_call: TRBD2; cdr3_nt: TGCAGCGTTGAGGGCGGGAGCTCCTACGAGCCCTACTTC; cdr3_aa: CSVEGGSSYEPYF
v_call: TRBV9; clone_size: once; j_call: TRBJ2-7; d_call: -; cdr3_nt: TGTGCCAGCAGCGTAGACGGCTCCTACGAGCAGTACTTC; cdr3_aa: CASSVDGSYEQYF
v_call: TRBV28; clone_size: -; j_call: TRBJ1-1; d_call: -; cdr3_nt: TGTGCCAGCCGGGGGATATTGGAAGCTTTCTTT; cdr3_aa: CASRGILEAFF
v_call: TRBV14; clone_size: few; j_call: TRBJ2-1; d_call: -; cdr3_nt: TGTGCCAGCAGCCAAGGGGGATCACTTTACAATGAGCAGTTCTTC; cdr3_aa: CASSQGGSLYNEQFF
v_call: TRBV4-1; clone_size: -; j_call: TRBJ2-7; d_call: TRBD2; cdr3_nt: TGCGCCAGCAGCCCCTCGGAAGCGGGGTCCTACGAGCAGTACTTC; cdr3_aa: CASSPSEAGSYEQYF
v_call: TRBV30; clone_size: -; j_call: TRBJ1-2; d_call: -; cdr3_nt: TGTGCCTTCGGTCGGGACCTCTATGGCTACACCTTC; cdr3_aa: CAFGRDLYGYTF
v_call: TRBV11-2; clone_size: -; j_call: TRBJ1-3; d_call: -; cdr3_nt: TGTGCCAGCAGCTTAGATAGCGGGATTGGGAATGGAAACACCATATATTTT; cdr3_aa: CASSLDSGIGNGNTIYF
v_call: TRBV19; clone_size: -; j_call: TRBJ2-1; d_call: -; cdr3_nt: TGTGCCAGTAGTATATATGACAGTCAAACCCAGTTCTTC; cdr3_aa: CASSIYDSQTQFF
v_call: TRBV5-6; clone_size: -; j_call: TRBJ1-4; d_call: -; cdr3_nt: TGTGCCAGCAGCTTGGGGGGCGCGGGTGAAAAACTGTTTTTT; cdr3_aa: CASSLGGAGEKLFF
v_call: TRBV6-1; clone_size: -; j_call: TRBJ2-2; d_call: TRBD2; cdr3_nt: TGTGCCATCAGTGAGTTCACTGCGGGGGGCACCGGGGAGCTGTTTTTT; cdr3_aa: CAISEFTAGGTGELFF
v_call: TRBV6-5; clone_size: -; j_call: TRBJ1-5; d_call: -; cdr3_nt: TGTGCCAGCAGCTCTTTCTGGCCCCAGCATTTT; cdr3_aa: CASSSFWPQHF
v_call: TRBV2; clone_size: once; j_call: TRBJ2-2; d_call: TRBD1; cdr3_nt: TGTGCCAGCAGTGAAGCCTCGGGACAGACTACCGGGGAGCTGTTTTTT; cdr3_aa: CASSEASGQTTGELFF
v_call: TRBV5-6; clone_size: -; j_call: TRBJ1-3; d_call: -; cdr3_nt: TGTGCCAGCAGCCCCCTCCCCTCTAGCTCTGGAAACACCATATATTTT; cdr3_aa: CASSPLPSSSGNTIYF
v_call: TRBV2; clone_size: -; j_call: TRBJ1-1; d_call: -; cdr3_nt: TGTGCCAGCGCCCCCTTTCAAAACACTGAAGCTTTCTTT; cdr3_aa: CASAPFQNTEAFF
v_call: TRBV7-8; clone_size: many; j_call: TRBJ2-7; d_call: TRBD2; cdr3_nt: TGTGCCAGCAGCTTAGCCCCCGCGGGAGCCGTCGCCGAGCAGTACTTC; cdr3_aa: CASSLAPAGAVAEQYF
v_call: TRBV27; clone_size: -; j_call: TRBJ2-7; d_call: -; cdr3_nt: TGTGCCAGCGGGCCCGGGCTAGCCTACGAGCAGTACTTC; cdr3_aa: CASGPGLAYEQYF
v_call: TRBV5-4; clone_size: -; j_call: TRBJ1-2; d_call: -; cdr3_nt: TGTGCCAGCTCGAGGGAGGTGCAGGGCTACACCTTC; cdr3_aa: CASSREVQGYTF
v_call: TRBV5-4; clone_size: -; j_call: TRBJ2-1; d_call: -; cdr3_nt: TGTGCCAGCAGCCAGACAGGCCCCCATGAGCAGTTCTTC; cdr3_aa: CASSQTGPHEQFF
v_call: TRBV7-6; clone_size: few; j_call: TRBJ2-1; d_call: TRBD2; cdr3_nt: TGTGCCAGCAGCTTAGCGGGCTTGACTAGCGGGAGCTCCTACAATGAGCAGTTCTTC; cdr3_aa: CASSLAGLTSGSSYNEQFF
v_call: TRBV28; clone_size: few; j_call: TRBJ2-5; d_call: TRBD1; cdr3_nt: TGTGCCAGCAGTCGTGGACAGGGAAGGGAGACCCAGTACTTC; cdr3_aa: CASSRGQGRETQYF
v_call: TRBV6-1; clone_size: -; j_call: TRBJ2-7; d_call: TRBD2; cdr3_nt: TGTGCCAGCAGTGGGGGGGGTCAGGCCTACGAGCAGTACTTC; cdr3_aa: CASSGGGQAYEQYF
v_call: TRBV28; clone_size: large; j_call: TRBJ2-7; d_call: -; cdr3_nt: TGTGCCAGCAGCCCCAGGGGCCCTTACGAGCAGTACTTC; cdr3_aa: CASSPRGPYEQYF
v_call: TRBV6-4; clone_size: few; j_call: TRBJ2-1; d_call: -; cdr3_nt: TGTGCCAGCAGTGACGAACTAACCGGCTCCTACAATGAGCAGTTCTTC; cdr3_aa: CASSDELTGSYNEQFF
v_call: TRBV7-6; clone_size: -; j_call: TRBJ2-7; d_call: -; cdr3_nt: TGTGCCAGCAGCTCGGGGCCGAACTACGAGCAGTACTTC; cdr3_aa: CASSSGPNYEQYF
v_call: TRBV9; clone_size: once; j_call: TRBJ2-7; d_call: -; cdr3_nt: TGTGCCAGCAGCGTATCGGGGACGGCCTACGAGCAGTACTTC; cdr3_aa: CASSVSGTAYEQYF
v_call: TRBV10-2; clone_size: -; j_call: TRBJ2-7; d_call: TRBD2; cdr3_nt: TGCGCCAGCAGTGAGGAGGGACTAGCGGAGGGCTACGAGCAGTACTTC; cdr3_aa: CASSEEGLAEGYEQYF
v_call: TRBV5-4; clone_size: -; j_call: TRBJ2-7; d_call: -; cdr3_nt: TGTGCCAGCAGGGGGAGCGGATCCTACGAGCAGTACTTC; cdr3_aa: CASRGSGSYEQYF
v_call: TRBV6-5; clone_size: few; j_call: TRBJ1-2; d_call: -; cdr3_nt: TGTGCCAGCAGTTACCTGGGGACGCATGGCTACACCTTC; cdr3_aa: CASSYLGTHGYTF
v_call: TRBV12-5; clone_size: -; j_call: TRBJ2-2; d_call: -; cdr3_nt: TGTGCTAGTGGTTCTACCACCGGGGAGCTGTTTTTT; cdr3_aa: CASGSTTGELFF
v_call: TRBV6-5; clone_size: -; j_call: TRBJ2-2; d_call: -; cdr3_nt: TGTGCCAGCAGTTACGGCCTGAACACCGGGGAGCTGTTTTTT; cdr3_aa: CASSYGLNTGELFF
v_call: TRBV27; clone_size: -; j_call: TRBJ2-7; d_call: TRBD2; cdr3_nt: TGTGCCAGCAGCCAGGGACTAGCGGGAGGCTACGAGCAGTACTTC; cdr3_aa: CASSQGLAGGYEQYF
v_call: TRBV4-3; clone_size: -; j_call: TRBJ1-1; d_call: -; cdr3_nt: TGCGCCAGCAGCCAAGAAAGCAGTATGAACACTGAAGCTTTCTTT; cdr3_aa: CASSQESSMNTEAFF
v_call: TRBV6-6; clone_size: -; j_call: TRBJ1-3; d_call: TRBD1; cdr3_nt: TGTGCCACCAGGGGGTGGGAAAACACCATATATTTT; cdr3_aa: CATRGWENTIYF
v_call: TRBV6-5; clone_size: -; j_call: TRBJ2-2; d_call: -; cdr3_nt: TGTGCCAGCAGTTACTCGAAGAGGAACACCGGGGAGCTGTTTTTT; cdr3_aa: CASSYSKRNTGELFF
v_call: TRBV29-1; clone_size: once; j_call: TRBJ2-5; d_call: -; cdr3_nt: TGCAGCGTTTACGGGGGCAGGGGGACCCAGTACTTC; cdr3_aa: CSVYGGRGTQYF
v_call: TRBV15; clone_size: few; j_call: TRBJ2-7; d_call: TRBD1; cdr3_nt: TGTGCCACCAGTCAGGACAGGGGCTACGAGCAGTACTTC; cdr3_aa: CATSQDRGYEQYF
v_call: TRBV6-5; clone_size: few; j_call: TRBJ1-2; d_call: TRBD1; cdr3_nt: TGTGCCAGCAGTTCCAGTATACAGGGGGCGGTTGGCTACACCTTC; cdr3_aa: CASSSSIQGAVGYTF
v_call: TRBV5-4; clone_size: -; j_call: TRBJ2-1; d_call: -; cdr3_nt: TGTGCCAGCAGCTTTGGGTATGAGCAGTTCTTC; cdr3_aa: CASSFGYEQFF
v_call: TRBV6-5; clone_size: -; j_call: TRBJ1-2; d_call: -; cdr3_nt: TGTGCCAGCAGTTACTCGGACAGACGATTGGGAGGCTACACCTTC; cdr3_aa: CASSYSDRRLGGYTF
v_call: TRBV6-5; clone_size: -; j_call: TRBJ2-2; d_call: -; cdr3_nt: TGTGCCAGCAGTTACGTCGGGGAGCTGTTTTTT; cdr3_aa: CASSYVGELFF
v_call: TRBV7-9; clone_size: -; j_call: TRBJ2-5; d_call: -; cdr3_nt: TGTGCCAGCAGCTTAGGTGGGATGCGAGAGACCCAGTACTTC; cdr3_aa: CASSLGGMRETQYF
v_call: TRBV29-1; clone_size: -; j_call: TRBJ2-6; d_call: -; cdr3_nt: TGCAGCGTTGTTGGGTTCTCTGGGGCCAACGTCCTGACTTTC; cdr3_aa: CSVVGFSGANVLTF
v_call: TRBV9; clone_size: -; j_call: TRBJ1-1; d_call: -; cdr3_nt: TGTGCCAGCAGCGTCAAGGGGGGAACTGTGGCTTTCTTT; cdr3_aa: CASSVKGGTVAFF
v_call: TRBV10-3; clone_size: -; j_call: TRBJ2-7; d_call: -; cdr3_nt: TGTGCCATCAGTGATCCCCCAGAAAAGGCTGAGTACTTC; cdr3_aa: CAISDPPEKAEYF
v_call: TRBV18; clone_size: -; j_call: TRBJ2-3; d_call: -; cdr3_nt: TGTGCCAGCTCAAAAGGAACTGGACAGCGCACAGATACGCAGTATTTT; cdr3_aa: CASSKGTGQRTDTQYF
v_call: TRBV4-1; clone_size: -; j_call: TRBJ1-3; d_call: -; cdr3_nt: TGCGCCAGCAGCCTAAGCTCCGGGTCGGAAGGAAACACCATATATTTT; cdr3_aa: CASSLSSGSEGNTIYF
v_call: TRBV13; clone_size: -; j_call: TRBJ1-4; d_call: -; cdr3_nt: TGTGCCAGCAGCCCCGGGGGGGGTGGCGAAAAACTGTTTTTT; cdr3_aa: CASSPGGGGEKLFF
v_call: TRBV27; clone_size: -; j_call: TRBJ2-7; d_call: -; cdr3_nt: TGTGCCAGCAGCCAACTACCGGACGAGCAGTACTTC; cdr3_aa: CASSQLPDEQYF